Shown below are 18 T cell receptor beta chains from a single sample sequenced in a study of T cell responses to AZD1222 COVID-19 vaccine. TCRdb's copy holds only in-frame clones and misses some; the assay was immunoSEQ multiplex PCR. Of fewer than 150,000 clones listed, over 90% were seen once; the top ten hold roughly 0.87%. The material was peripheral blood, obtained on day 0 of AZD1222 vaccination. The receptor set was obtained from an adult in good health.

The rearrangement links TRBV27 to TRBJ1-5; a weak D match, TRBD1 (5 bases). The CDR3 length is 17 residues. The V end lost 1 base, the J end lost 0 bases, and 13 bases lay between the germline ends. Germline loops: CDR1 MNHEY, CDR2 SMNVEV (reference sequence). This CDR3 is CASSLFGADYSNQPQHF. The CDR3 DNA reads TGTGCCAGCAGTTTATTCGGGGCGGACTATAGCAATCAGCCCCAGCATTTT.

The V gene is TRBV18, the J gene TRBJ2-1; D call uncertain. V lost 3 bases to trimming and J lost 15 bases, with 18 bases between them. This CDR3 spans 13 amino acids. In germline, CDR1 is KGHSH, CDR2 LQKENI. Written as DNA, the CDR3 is TGTGCCAGCTCACCTTTCGACAAACTCGACCGGTTCTTC. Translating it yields CASSPFDKLDRFF.

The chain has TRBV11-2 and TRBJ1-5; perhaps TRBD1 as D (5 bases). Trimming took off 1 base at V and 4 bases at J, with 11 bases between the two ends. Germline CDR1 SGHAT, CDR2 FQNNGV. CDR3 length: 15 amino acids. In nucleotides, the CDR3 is TGTGCCAGCAGCTTAGGGGGCTTGGGGAATCAGCCCCAGCATTTT. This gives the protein CASSLGGLGNQPQHF.

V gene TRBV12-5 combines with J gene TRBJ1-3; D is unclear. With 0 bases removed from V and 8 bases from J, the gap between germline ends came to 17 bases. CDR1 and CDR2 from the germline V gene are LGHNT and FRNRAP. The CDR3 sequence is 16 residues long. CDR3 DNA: TGTGCTAGTGGTTTGGTACCTATGCGCAACCAGGACACCATATATTTT. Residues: CASGLVPMRNQDTIYF.

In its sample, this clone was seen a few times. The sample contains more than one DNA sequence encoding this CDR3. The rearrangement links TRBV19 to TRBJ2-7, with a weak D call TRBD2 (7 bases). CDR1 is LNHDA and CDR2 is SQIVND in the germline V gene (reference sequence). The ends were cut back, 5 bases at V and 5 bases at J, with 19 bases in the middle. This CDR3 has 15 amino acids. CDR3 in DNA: TGTGCCAGTAGTCCCCTCTCGGGGGGCCGGGACGAGCAGTACTTC. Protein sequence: CASSPLSGGRDEQYF.

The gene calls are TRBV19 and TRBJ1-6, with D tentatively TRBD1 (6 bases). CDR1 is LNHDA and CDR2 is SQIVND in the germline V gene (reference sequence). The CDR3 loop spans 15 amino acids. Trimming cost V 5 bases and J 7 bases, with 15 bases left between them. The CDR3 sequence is CASSLSGRGNSPLHF. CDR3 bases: TGTGCCAGTAGTCTCTCCGGCAGGGGCAATTCACCCCTCCACTTT.

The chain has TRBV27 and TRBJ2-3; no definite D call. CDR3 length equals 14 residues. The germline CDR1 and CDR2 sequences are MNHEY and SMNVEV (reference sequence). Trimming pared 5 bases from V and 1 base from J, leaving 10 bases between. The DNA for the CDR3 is TGTGCCAGCAGTATAGGTGGGGGCACAGATACGCAGTATTTT. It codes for CASSIGGGTDTQYF.

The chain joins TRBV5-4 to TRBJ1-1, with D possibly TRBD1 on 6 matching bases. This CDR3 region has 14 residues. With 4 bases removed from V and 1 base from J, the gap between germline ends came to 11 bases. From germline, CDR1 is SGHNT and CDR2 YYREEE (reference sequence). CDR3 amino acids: CASSPGHSNTEAFF. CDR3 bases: TGTGCCAGCAGCCCGGGACACTCGAACACTGAAGCTTTCTTT.

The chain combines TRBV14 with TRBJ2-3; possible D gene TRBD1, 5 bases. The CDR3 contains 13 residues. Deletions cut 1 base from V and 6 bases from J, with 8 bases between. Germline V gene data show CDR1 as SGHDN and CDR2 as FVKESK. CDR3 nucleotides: TGTGCCAGCAGCCAAGGGGGCGAGGATACGCAGTATTTT. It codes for CASSQGGEDTQYF.

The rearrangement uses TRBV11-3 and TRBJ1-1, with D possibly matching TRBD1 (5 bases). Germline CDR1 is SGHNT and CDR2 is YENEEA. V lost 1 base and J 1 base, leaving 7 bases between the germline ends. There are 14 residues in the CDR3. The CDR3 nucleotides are TGTGCCAGCAGCTTAGGGGGACCGAACACTGAAGCTTTCTTT. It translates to CASSLGGPNTEAFF.

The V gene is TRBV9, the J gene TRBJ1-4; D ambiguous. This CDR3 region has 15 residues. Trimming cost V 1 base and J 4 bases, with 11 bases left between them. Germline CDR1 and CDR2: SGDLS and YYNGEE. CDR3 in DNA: TGTGCCAGCAGCGTAAGGTCGGCGGATAATGAAAAACTGTTTTTT. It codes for CASSVRSADNEKLFF.

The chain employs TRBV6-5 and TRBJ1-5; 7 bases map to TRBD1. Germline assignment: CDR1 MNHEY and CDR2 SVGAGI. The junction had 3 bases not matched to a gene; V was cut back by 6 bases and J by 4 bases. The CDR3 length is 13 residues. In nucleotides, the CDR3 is TGTGCCAGCAGCCTGACAGGGAATCAGCCCCAGCATTTT. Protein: CASSLTGNQPQHF.

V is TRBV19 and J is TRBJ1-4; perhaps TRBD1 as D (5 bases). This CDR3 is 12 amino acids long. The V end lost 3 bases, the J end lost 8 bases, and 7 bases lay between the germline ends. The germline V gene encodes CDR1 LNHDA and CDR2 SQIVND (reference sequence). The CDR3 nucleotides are TGTGCCAGTAGTATTGGGGGAGAAAAACTGTTTTTT. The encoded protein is CASSIGGEKLFF. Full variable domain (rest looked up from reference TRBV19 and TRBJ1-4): DGGITQSPKYLFRKEGQNVTLSCEQNLNHDAMYWYRQDPGQGLRLIYYSQIVNDFQKGDIAEGYSVSREKKESFPLTVTSAQKNPTAFYLCASSIGGEKLFFGSGTQLSVL.

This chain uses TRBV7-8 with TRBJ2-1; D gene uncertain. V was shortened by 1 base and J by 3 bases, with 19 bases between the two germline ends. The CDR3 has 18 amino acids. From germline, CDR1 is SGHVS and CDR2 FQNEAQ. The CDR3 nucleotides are TGTGCCAGCAGCTTAGGCGTAGGGTACACAGCAGACTACAATGAGCAGTTCTTC. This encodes CASSLGVGYTADYNEQFF.

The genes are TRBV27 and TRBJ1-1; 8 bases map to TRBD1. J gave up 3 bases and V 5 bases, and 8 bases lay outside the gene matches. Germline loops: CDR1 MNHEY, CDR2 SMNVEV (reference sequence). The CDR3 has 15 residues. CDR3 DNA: TGTGCCAGCAGTCCCCAGGGGGCGCGGGACACTGAAGCTTTCTTT. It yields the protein CASSPQGARDTEAFF.

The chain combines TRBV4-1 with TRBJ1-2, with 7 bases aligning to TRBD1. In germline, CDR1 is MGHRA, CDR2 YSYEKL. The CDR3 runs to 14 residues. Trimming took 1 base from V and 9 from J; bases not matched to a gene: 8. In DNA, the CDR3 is TGCGCCAGCAGCCAAGGGGCAGGGGGGCCTAGCTACACCTTC. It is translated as CASSQGAGGPSYTF.

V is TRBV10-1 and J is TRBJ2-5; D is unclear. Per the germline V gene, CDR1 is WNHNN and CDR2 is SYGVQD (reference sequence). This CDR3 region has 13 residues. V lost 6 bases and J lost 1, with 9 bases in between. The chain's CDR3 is CASSEQPQETQYF. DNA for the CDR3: TGCGCCAGCAGCGAACAGCCCCAAGAGACCCAGTACTTC.

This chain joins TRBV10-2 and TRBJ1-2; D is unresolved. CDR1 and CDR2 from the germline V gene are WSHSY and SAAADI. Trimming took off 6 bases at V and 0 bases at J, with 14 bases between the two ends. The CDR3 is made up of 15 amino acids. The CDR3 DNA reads TGCGCCAGCAGCCCCGGTCGCGCCGCTAACTATGGCTACACCTTC. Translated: CASSPGRAANYGYTF.